The 3 T cell receptor beta chains below were found in one sample sequenced in a study of T cell changes during pregnancy in multiple sclerosis. TCRdb's table, derived via immunoSEQ multiplex PCR, lists solely in-frame clones and lacks some. The sample carries about 33,000 clones, approximately 91% recorded once. The sequencing here drew on CD4+ T cells from peripheral blood mononuclear cells, taken in the third trimester of pregnancy. These receptors were obtained from a female donor in good health, enrolled as a control in a pregnancy study.

The chain uses TRBV6-5 and TRBJ2-7; D might be TRBD1 (6 bases). Trimming pared 7 bases from V and 2 bases from J, leaving 12 bases between. The CDR3 contains 13 residues. The germline gives CDR1 MNHEY, CDR2 SVGAGI. Written as DNA, the CDR3 is TGTGCCAGCACCTCGGACAGCACCTACGAGCAGTACTTC. This sequence encodes CASTSDSTYEQYF.

The chain is built from TRBV7-2 and TRBJ2-2, with D perhaps TRBD1 (5 bases). The CDR3 runs 13 residues. Germline V gene lookup returns CDR1 SGHTA and CDR2 FQGNSA. V was trimmed by 5 bases and J by 2 bases, leaving 6 bases between them. In nucleotides, the CDR3 is TGTGCCAGCAGCGGACATAACACCGGGGAGCTGTTTTTT. Protein sequence: CASSGHNTGELFF. The full variable domain, completed using reference TRBV7-2 and TRBJ2-2, is GAGVSQSPSNKVTEKGKDVELRCDPISGHTALYWYRQSLGQGLEFLIYFQGNSAPDKSGLPSDRFSAERTGGSVSTLTIQRTQQEDSAVYLCASSGHNTGELFFGEGSRLTVL.

The chain joins TRBV23-1 to TRBJ1-5; possibly TRBD1 for D (5 bases). TRBV23-1 is labeled an ORF, and its function is uncertain. Trimming removed 0 bases from V and 6 bases from J, with 18 bases in between. The CDR3 covers 17 residues. CDR3 region: CASSQSCRAGKGQPQHF. The CDR3 DNA reads TGCGCCAGCAGTCAATCGTGCAGGGCAGGGAAGGGTCAGCCCCAGCATTTT.